The T cell receptor beta chain under discussion was sequenced for a study of blood T cell repertoires in COVID-19. The CDR3 length is 15 residues. Germline V gene sequence: CDR1 SNHLY, CDR2 FYNNEI. The V and J ends lost 6 bases and 1 base, in that order; junction bases with no gene match: 4. Assay used: immunoSEQ multiplex PCR; TCRdb lists only in-frame clones, some missing. There are a few hundred thousand clones in the sample; 88% occur only once, and roughly 0.8% lies in the top ten. Source material: peripheral blood. The chain employs TRBV2 and TRBJ2-3; the match to TRBD2 covers 10 bases. The sequence came from a woman aged 25 to 39 with acute or convalescent COVID-19. The CDR3 region is CASSTGTSGTDTQYF. The CDR3 DNA is TGTGCCAGCAGCACCGGGACTAGCGGCACAGATACGCAGTATTTT.